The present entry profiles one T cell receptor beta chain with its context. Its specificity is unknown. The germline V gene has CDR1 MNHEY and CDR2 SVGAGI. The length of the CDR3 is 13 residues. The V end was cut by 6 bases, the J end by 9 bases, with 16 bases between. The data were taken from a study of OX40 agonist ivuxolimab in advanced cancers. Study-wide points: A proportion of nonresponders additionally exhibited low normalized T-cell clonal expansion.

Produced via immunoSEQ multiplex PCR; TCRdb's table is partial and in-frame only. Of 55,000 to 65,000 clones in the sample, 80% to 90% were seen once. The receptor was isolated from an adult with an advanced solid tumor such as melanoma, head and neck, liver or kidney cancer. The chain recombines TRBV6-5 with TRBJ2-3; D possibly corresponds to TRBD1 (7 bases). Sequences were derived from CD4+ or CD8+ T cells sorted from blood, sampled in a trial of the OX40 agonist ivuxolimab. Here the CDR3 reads CASSTPGGGTQYF. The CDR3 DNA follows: TGTGCCAGCAGCACTCCTGGAGGGGGCACGCAGTATTTT.